These 15 T cell receptor beta chains came from one sample sequenced in a study of blood T cell repertoires in COVID-19. Here immunoSEQ multiplex PCR was the method, and the copy in TCRdb shows in-frame clones only, minus some. The table has about 68,000 clones, around 93% seen once; the top ten hold 4.8%. Sequencing was carried out using peripheral blood. The origin of the receptors is a woman aged 55-70 years with active COVID-19.

This clone appeared a few times. This chain joins TRBV7-8 and TRBJ1-5; 8 nucleotides match TRBD1. The J segment lost 5 bases and the V segment lost 3 bases, leaving 0 bases of the junction unmatched. The CDR3 totals 13 residues. From germline, CDR1 is SGHVS and CDR2 FQNEAQ. The CDR3 loop is CASSLDRDQPQHF. In nucleotides, the CDR3 is TGTGCCAGCAGCTTGGACAGGGATCAGCCCCAGCATTTT.

A single count supports this clone. The chain employs TRBV5-1 and TRBJ2-7, with 8 bases identical to TRBD2. V was pared by 3 bases and J by 3 bases, with 8 bases of the junction left unmatched. Looked up from germline, CDR1 is SGHRS and CDR2 is YFSETQ. CDR3 length equals 15 residues. The CDR3: CASSSGLDGIYEQYF. DNA of the CDR3: TGCGCCAGCAGCTCGGGACTAGACGGCATCTACGAGCAGTACTTC. Combining the CDR3 with reference TRBV5-1 and TRBJ2-7 gives the whole variable domain KAGVTQTPRYLIKTRGQQVTLSCSPISGHRSVSWYQQTPGQGLQFLFEYFSETQRNKGNFPGRFSGRQFSNSRSEMNVSTLELGDSALYLCASSSGLDGIYEQYFGPGTRLTVT.

The gene calls are TRBV28 and TRBJ2-7; the D gene is possibly TRBD1 (6 bases). Trimming cost V 8 bases and J 4 bases, with 21 bases left between them. This CDR3 has 15 residues. The germline gives CDR1 MDHEN, CDR2 SYDVKM. CDR3 in amino acids: CASGGAGTKTYEQYF. In DNA form, the CDR3 reads TGTGCCAGCGGGGGCGCCGGGACAAAGACATACGAGCAGTACTTC.

The CDR3 DNA is TGTGCCAGCAGCTTTGGGACTAGCGGAGGGTGGTACTTC. Its translation is CASSFGTSGGWYF. The chain uses TRBV5-4 and TRBJ2-7, with TRBD2 matching over 11 bases. V trimming: 2 bases; J trimming: 12 bases; junction bases outside the gene matches: 7. This CDR3 region has 13 residues. Germline V CDR1 and CDR2: SGHNT, YYREEE (reference sequence).

The chain links TRBV28 to TRBJ1-3; perhaps TRBD1 as D (6 bases). The V gene lost 7 bases and the J gene lost 4 bases, with 20 bases spanning the gap. The germline CDR1 and CDR2 sequences are MDHEN and SYDVKM. The CDR3 is made up of 16 amino acids. The CDR3 sequence: CASTTLVGASGNTIYF. DNA of the CDR3: TGTGCCAGCACCACGTTGGTGGGGGCTTCGGGAAACACCATATATTTT.

The chain has TRBV7-2 and TRBJ2-1; 8 bases match TRBD2. With V trimmed by 3 bases and J by 9 bases, 1 base remained unmatched. The germline V gene encodes CDR1 SGHTA and CDR2 FQGNSA. The CDR3 has 12 residues. The DNA of the CDR3 is TGTGCCAGCAGCTTCCTAGCGGGTGAGCAGTTCTTC. It yields the protein CASSFLAGEQFF.

The rearrangement uses TRBV27 and TRBJ2-5, with 8 bases lining up with TRBD2. This CDR3 contains 14 residues. From germline, CDR1 is MNHEY and CDR2 SMNVEV (reference sequence). V lost 2 bases and J lost 3; bases outside the gene matches: 2. The CDR3 nucleotides read TGTGCCAGCAGTTTACGGGAGGGAGAAGAGACCCAGTACTTC. Translated: CASSLREGEETQYF.

In this sample, this clone turned up once. This sequence joins TRBV15 and TRBJ1-2; 8 nucleotides agree with TRBD1. V dropped 8 bases and J dropped 8; count of bases not matched to a gene: 7. Germline CDR1 is LNHNV and CDR2 is YYDKDF (reference sequence). The CDR3 contains 12 residues. The CDR3 bases are TGTGCCACCCCGGGACAGGCTGGAGGCTACACCTTC. It yields the protein CATPGQAGGYTF.

The rearrangement links TRBV2 to TRBJ2-3; 7 bases match TRBD2. The germline V gene has CDR1 SNHLY and CDR2 FYNNEI. The junction had 11 bases not matched to a gene; V was cut back by 3 bases and J by 2 bases. The CDR3 is made up of 17 amino acids. In DNA form, the CDR3 reads TGTGCCAGCAGTGAGGCGAGCGTAGCGGGCACCACAGATACGCAGTATTTT. Protein product: CASSEASVAGTTDTQYF. Variable domain in full (rest from reference TRBV2 and TRBJ2-3): EPEVTQTPSHQVTQMGQEVILRCVPISNHLYFYWYRQILGQKVEFLVSFYNNEISEKSEIFDDQFSVERPDGSNFTLKIRSTKLEDSAMYFCASSEASVAGTTDTQYFGPGTRLTVL.

The chain joins TRBV2 to TRBJ1-5, with TRBD1 matching 7 bases. The V gene's germline CDR1 is SNHLY and CDR2 FYNNEI. The V and J ends lost 6 bases and 5 bases, in that order; junction bases with no gene match: 10. The CDR3 consists of 15 residues. The CDR3 sequence is CASRHGQVKDQPQHF. CDR3 bases: TGTGCCAGCAGGCATGGACAGGTAAAAGATCAGCCCCAGCATTTT.

The chain has TRBV12-3 or TRBV12-4 and TRBJ2-1; D is unclear. The CDR3 sequence is 11 residues long. V shed 3 bases and J shed 6 bases, with 3 bases lying between them. In nucleotides, the CDR3 is TGTGCCAGCAGTTTCGGCAATGAGCAGTTCTTC. This sequence encodes CASSFGNEQFF.

The chain combines TRBV7-8 with TRBJ1-5, with D perhaps matching TRBD1 (6 bases). CDR3 length: 14 amino acids. Germline V CDR1 and CDR2: SGHVS, FQNEAQ. V shed 5 bases and J shed 2 bases, with 10 bases lying between them. The CDR3 region is CASSPAGGNQPQHF. Here the CDR3 DNA reads TGTGCCAGCAGCCCGGCAGGGGGCAATCAGCCCCAGCATTTT.

The chain combines TRBV28 with TRBJ2-7, with TRBD2 identical over 9 bases. CDR3 length: 16 residues. CDR1 and CDR2 (germline): MDHEN, SYDVKM. With V trimmed by 3 bases and J by 0 bases, 6 bases remained unmatched. CDR3 sequence reads: CASSLVAGDISYEQYF. The CDR3 DNA is TGTGCCAGCAGTTTGGTAGCGGGAGATATCTCCTACGAGCAGTACTTC.

This clone was seen once. The J gene is TRBJ1-1, the V gene TRBV5-6, with a weak D call TRBD1 (6 bases). Trimming left V 5 bases short and J 4 bases short, with 18 bases between. CDR3 length: 15 residues. The germline V gene encodes CDR1 SGHDT and CDR2 YYEEEE. The CDR3 is CASRSRQVLITEAFF. The CDR3 coding sequence is TGTGCCAGCAGATCACGACAGGTTTTGATCACTGAAGCTTTCTTT.

Concerning this clone itself: Other DNA variants within this sample encode the same CDR3. This rearrangement joins TRBV12-3 or TRBV12-4 to TRBJ1-1; 7 bases are shared with TRBD1. The CDR3 sequence is 13 residues long. Losses at the gene ends were 6 bases for V and 1 base for J; bases not matched to a gene: 2. CDR3 in DNA: TGTGCCAGCAGCCGGACAGGGAACACTGAAGCTTTCTTT. Translated, it gives CASSRTGNTEAFF.